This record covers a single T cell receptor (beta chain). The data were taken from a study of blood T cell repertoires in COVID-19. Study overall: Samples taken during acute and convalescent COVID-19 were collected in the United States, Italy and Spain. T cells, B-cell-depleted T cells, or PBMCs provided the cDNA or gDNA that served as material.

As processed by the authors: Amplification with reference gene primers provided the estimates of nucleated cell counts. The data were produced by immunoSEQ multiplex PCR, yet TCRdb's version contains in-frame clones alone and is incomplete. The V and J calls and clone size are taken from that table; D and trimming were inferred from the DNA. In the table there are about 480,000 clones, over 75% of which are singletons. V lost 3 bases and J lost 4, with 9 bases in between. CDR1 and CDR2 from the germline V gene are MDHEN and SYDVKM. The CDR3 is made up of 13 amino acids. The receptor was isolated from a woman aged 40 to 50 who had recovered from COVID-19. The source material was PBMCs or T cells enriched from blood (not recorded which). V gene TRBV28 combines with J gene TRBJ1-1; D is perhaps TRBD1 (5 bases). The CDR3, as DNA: TGTGCCAGCAGTTTGGGTAGGGGCACTGAAGCTTTCTTT. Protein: CASSLGRGTEAFF.